This T cell receptor (beta chain) was captured in a study of T cell clonotyping in hematopoietic cell transplantation. For the study at large: Pretransplant recipient samples were taken after cytoreduction. Overall study results and limits: Pathologically expanded recipient clonotypes increased progressively from day 30 to day 180 as diversity fell.

Time point defined: recipient sample about 28 days before transplant, after cytoreduction. Repertoires were generated with immunoSEQ multiplex PCR, while TCRdb's copy carries only in-frame clones and drops some. The sample has about 18,000 clones, 86% seen once. Germline loops: CDR1 MRHNA, CDR2 SNTAGT. With 7 bases removed from V and 6 bases from J, the gap between germline ends came to 13 bases. The CDR3 covers 13 residues. About this clone itself: Its target is unknown.

This sequence was found in a man aged 50 to 59 with acute myeloid leukemia. Some clones in this sample may be carry-over from other donors' samples. The gene calls are TRBV6-4 and TRBJ1-5; D gene unclear. Source: peripheral blood mononuclear cells, taken before stem cell transplant. CDR3 DNA sequence: TGTGCCAGCACTCGAAGGATGGGTCAGCCCCAGCATTTT. Translating gives CASTRRMGQPQHF.